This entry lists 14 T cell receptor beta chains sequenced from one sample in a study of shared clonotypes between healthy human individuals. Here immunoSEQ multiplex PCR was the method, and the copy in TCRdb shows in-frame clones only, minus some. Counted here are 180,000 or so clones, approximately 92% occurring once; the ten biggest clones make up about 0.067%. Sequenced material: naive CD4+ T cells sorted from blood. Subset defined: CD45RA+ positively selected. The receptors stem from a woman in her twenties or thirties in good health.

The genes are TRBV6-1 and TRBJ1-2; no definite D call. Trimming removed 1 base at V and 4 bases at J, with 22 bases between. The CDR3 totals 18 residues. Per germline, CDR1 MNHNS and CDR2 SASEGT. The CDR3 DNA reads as TGTGCCAGCAGTGAAGGCTTGAGAGGACCGTCCACAACCTATGGCTACACCTTC. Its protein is CASSEGLRGPSTTYGYTF.

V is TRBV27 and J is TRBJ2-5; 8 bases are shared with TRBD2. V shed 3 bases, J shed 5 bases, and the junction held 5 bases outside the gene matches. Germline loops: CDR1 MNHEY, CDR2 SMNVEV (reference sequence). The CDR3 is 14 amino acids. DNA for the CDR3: TGTGCCAGCAGTTTTACCGGGACTAGGGAGACCCAGTACTTC. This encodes CASSFTGTRETQYF.

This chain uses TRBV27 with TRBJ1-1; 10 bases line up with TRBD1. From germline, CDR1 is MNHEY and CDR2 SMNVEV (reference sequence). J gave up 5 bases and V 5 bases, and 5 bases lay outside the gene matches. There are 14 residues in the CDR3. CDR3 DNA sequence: TGTGCCAGCAGTGTAGGGGGACAGGGGACTGAAGCTTTCTTT. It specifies CASSVGGQGTEAFF.

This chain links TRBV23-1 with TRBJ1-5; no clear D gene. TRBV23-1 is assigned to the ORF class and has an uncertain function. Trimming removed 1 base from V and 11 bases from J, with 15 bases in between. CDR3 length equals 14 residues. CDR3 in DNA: TGCGCCAGCAGTCAATGCAAGAACTTCATGTCCCAGCATTTT. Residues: CASSQCKNFMSQHF.

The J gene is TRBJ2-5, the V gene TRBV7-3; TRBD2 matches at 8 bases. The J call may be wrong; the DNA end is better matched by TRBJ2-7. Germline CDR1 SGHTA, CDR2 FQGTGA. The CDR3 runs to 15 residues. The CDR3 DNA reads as TGTGCCAGCAGCTTTGGGTCGGGAGGGCCCGGCGAGCAGTACTTC. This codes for CASSFGSGGPGEQYF.

As DNA, the CDR3 is TGTGCCAGCAGCTTAGCAAGACAGGGTCTAGCCAAAAACATTCAGTACTTC. Its protein is CASSLARQGLAKNIQYF. The V gene is TRBV7-9, the J gene TRBJ2-4, with TRBD1 matching 7 bases. Germline CDR1 is SEHNR and CDR2 is FQNEAQ (reference sequence). V trimming: 0 bases; J trimming: 0 bases; junction bases outside the gene matches: 5. The length of the CDR3 is 17 residues.

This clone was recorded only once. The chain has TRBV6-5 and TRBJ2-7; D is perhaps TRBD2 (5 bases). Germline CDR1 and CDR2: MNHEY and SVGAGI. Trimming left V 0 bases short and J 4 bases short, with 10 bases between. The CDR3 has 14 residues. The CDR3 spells CASSYSLRAYEQYF. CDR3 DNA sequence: TGTGCCAGCAGTTACTCACTGCGGGCGTACGAGCAGTACTTC.

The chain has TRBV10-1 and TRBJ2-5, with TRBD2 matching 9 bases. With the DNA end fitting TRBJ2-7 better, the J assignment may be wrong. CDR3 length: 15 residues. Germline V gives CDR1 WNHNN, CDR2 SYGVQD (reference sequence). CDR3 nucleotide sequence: TGCGCCAGCAGTGATAGCGGGAGAGCTTCCAACGAGCAGTACTTC. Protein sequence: CASSDSGRASNEQYF.

The CDR3 protein is CACVRDSPYGYTF. The CDR3 coding sequence is TGTGCCTGCGTCCGGGACAGTCCCTATGGCTACACCTTC. The chain is built from TRBV30 and TRBJ1-2; 7 bases line up with TRBD1. The V and J ends lost 6 bases and 4 bases, in that order; junction bases with no gene match: 8. The CDR3 has 13 amino acids. From germline, CDR1 is GTSNPN and CDR2 SVGIG (reference sequence).

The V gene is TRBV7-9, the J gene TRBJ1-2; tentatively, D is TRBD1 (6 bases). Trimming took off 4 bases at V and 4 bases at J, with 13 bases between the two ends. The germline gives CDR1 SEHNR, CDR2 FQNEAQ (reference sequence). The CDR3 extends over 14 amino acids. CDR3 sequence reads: CASSWGQVSYGYTF. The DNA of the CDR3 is TGTGCCAGCAGCTGGGGACAAGTAAGCTATGGCTACACCTTC.

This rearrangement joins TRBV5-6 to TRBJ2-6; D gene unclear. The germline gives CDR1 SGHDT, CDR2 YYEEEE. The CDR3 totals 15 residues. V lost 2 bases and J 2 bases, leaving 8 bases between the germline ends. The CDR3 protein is CASSFRDAGANVLTF. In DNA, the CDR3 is TGTGCCAGCAGCTTTAGAGACGCTGGGGCCAACGTCCTGACTTTC.

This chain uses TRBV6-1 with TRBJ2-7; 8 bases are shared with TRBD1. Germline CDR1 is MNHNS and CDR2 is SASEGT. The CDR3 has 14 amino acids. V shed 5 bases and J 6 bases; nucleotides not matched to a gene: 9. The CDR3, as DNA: TGTGCCAGCAGTTTCCGGACAGGGAACGCCGAGCAGTACTTC. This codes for CASSFRTGNAEQYF.

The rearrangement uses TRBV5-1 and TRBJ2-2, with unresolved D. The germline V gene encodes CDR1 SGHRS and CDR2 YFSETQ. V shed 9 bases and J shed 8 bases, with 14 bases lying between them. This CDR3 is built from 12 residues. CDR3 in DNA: TGCGCCACTCCCGGCAAGGCTGGGGAGCTGTTTTTT. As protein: CATPGKAGELFF.

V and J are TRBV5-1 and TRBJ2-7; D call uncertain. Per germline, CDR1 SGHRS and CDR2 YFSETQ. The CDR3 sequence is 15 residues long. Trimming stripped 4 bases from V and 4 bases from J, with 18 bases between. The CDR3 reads CASSPTSGFPYEQYF. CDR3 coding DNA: TGCGCCAGCAGCCCTACTTCCGGTTTCCCTTACGAGCAGTACTTC. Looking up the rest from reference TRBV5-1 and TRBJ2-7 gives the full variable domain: KAGVTQTPRYLIKTRGQQVTLSCSPISGHRSVSWYQQTPGQGLQFLFEYFSETQRNKGNFPGRFSGRQFSNSRSEMNVSTLELGDSALYLCASSPTSGFPYEQYFGPGTRLTVT.